Listed below are T cell receptor beta chains from one sample, sequenced in a study of technical replicates of blood from several donors. Assay: immunoSEQ multiplex PCR; the TCRdb copy retains only in-frame clones and omits some. The sample shows about 50,000 clones, approximately 90% of them seen only once. The sequencing sample was made of PBMCs. Receptor source: a human donor in good health. Some clones in this sample may be carry-over from other donors' samples. CDR3s include the opening cysteine and the closing phenylalanine or tryptophan. A D gene is named only where the DNA matches it firmly. The listing skips clone size in some rows; elsewhere it reads once, few, many or a size class.

D: TRBD1; size: .; J: TRBJ2-5; V: TRBV7-9; CDR3: CASSRKSTGGLQETQYF; DNA: TGTGCCAGCAGCCGGAAATCGACAGGGGGTCTTCAAGAGACCCAGTACTTC
D: TRBD1; size: .; J: TRBJ2-1; V: TRBV14; CDR3: CASSYRDRVFDEQFF; DNA: TGTGCCAGCAGCTACCGGGACAGGGTTTTTGATGAGCAGTTCTTC
D: .; size: .; J: TRBJ2-5; V: TRBV7-2; CDR3: CASSLRRLALQETQYF; DNA: TGTGCCAGCAGCTTAAGAAGGCTAGCCCTACAAGAGACCCAGTACTTC
D: .; size: .; J: TRBJ2-7; V: TRBV2; CDR3: CASSTGSYEQYF; DNA: TGTGCCAGCAGCACAGGGTCCTACGAGCAGTACTTC
D: .; size: .; J: TRBJ1-2; V: TRBV9; CDR3: CASSVDTTNYGYTF; DNA: TGTGCCAGCAGCGTAGACACCACTAACTATGGCTACACCTTC
D: .; size: .; J: TRBJ1-2; V: TRBV7-6; CDR3: CASSCIRGHQPGNYGYTF; DNA: TGTGCCAGCAGTTGCATTAGGGGACACCAACCGGGGAACTATGGCTACACCTTC
D: TRBD1; size: .; J: TRBJ2-3; V: TRBV13; CDR3: CASSTGDSSTDTQYF; DNA: TGTGCCAGCAGCACAGGGGACAGTTCCACAGATACGCAGTATTTT
D: .; size: .; J: TRBJ2-6; V: TRBV15; CDR3: CATSGESSSGANVLTF; DNA: TGTGCCACCAGCGGAGAATCGAGCTCTGGGGCCAACGTCCTGACTTTC
D: TRBD1; size: .; J: TRBJ1-1; V: TRBV5-1; CDR3: CASRYAGGNTEAFF; DNA: TGCGCCAGCAGGTATGCAGGGGGGAACACTGAAGCTTTCTTT
D: .; size: once; J: TRBJ2-3; V: TRBV30; CDR3: CAWSLQTRAGTQYF; DNA: TGTGCCTGGAGTCTTCAGACGCGGGCCGGTACGCAGTATTTT
D: .; size: .; J: TRBJ1-1; V: TRBV19; CDR3: CASSMVAGYTEAFF; DNA: TGTGCCAGTAGTATGGTCGCGGGGTACACTGAAGCTTTCTTT
D: .; size: .; J: TRBJ2-7; V: TRBV9; CDR3: CASSPQFGGPYEQYF; DNA: TGTGCCAGCAGCCCCCAGTTTGGAGGGCCCTACGAGCAGTACTTC
D: .; size: .; J: TRBJ2-4; V: TRBV14; CDR3: CASSQTRGRQYF; DNA: TGTGCCAGCAGCCAAACAAGGGGCAGGCAGTACTTC
D: TRBD1; size: .; J: TRBJ1-1; V: TRBV11-2; CDR3: CASSVGQGKNTEAFF; DNA: TGTGCCAGCAGCGTAGGACAGGGAAAGAACACTGAAGCTTTCTTT
D: .; size: .; J: TRBJ2-2; V: TRBV11-2; CDR3: CASRRTATGELFF; DNA: TGTGCCAGCAGAAGGACAGCCACCGGGGAGCTGTTTTTT
D: .; size: .; J: TRBJ1-1; V: TRBV7-9; CDR3: CASSSKGGSNTEAFF; DNA: TGTGCCAGCAGCTCAAAGGGAGGCTCGAACACTGAAGCTTTCTTT
D: TRBD1; size: .; J: TRBJ1-3; V: TRBV7-6; CDR3: CASSLRDRESGNTIYF; DNA: TGTGCCAGCAGCTTAAGGGACAGGGAGTCTGGAAACACCATATATTTT
D: TRBD2; size: .; J: TRBJ2-1; V: TRBV7-3; CDR3: CASSRTSGSYNEQFF; DNA: TGTGCCAGCAGCCGTACTAGCGGGAGCTACAATGAGCAGTTCTTC
D: TRBD2; size: .; J: TRBJ2-7; V: TRBV27; CDR3: CASSLKTSGPYEQYF; DNA: TGTGCCAGCAGTTTAAAGACTAGCGGACCCTACGAGCAGTACTTC
D: TRBD2; size: .; J: TRBJ2-1; V: TRBV5-6; CDR3: CASSLLREPHNEQFF; DNA: TGTGCCAGCAGCTTGTTGCGGGAGCCCCACAATGAGCAGTTCTTC
D: .; size: .; J: TRBJ2-3; V: TRBV7-9; CDR3: CAIATRSTDTQYF; DNA: TGTGCCATCGCGACAAGAAGCACAGATACGCAGTATTTT
D: .; size: .; J: TRBJ1-5; V: TRBV27; CDR3: CASSRDPRQPQHF; DNA: TGTGCCAGCAGCCGCGATCCTCGACAGCCCCAGCATTTT
D: TRBD2; size: .; J: TRBJ2-1; V: TRBV6-4; CDR3: CASSAAGVYNEQFF; DNA: TGTGCCAGCAGTGCTGCGGGGGTTTACAATGAGCAGTTCTTC
D: TRBD2; size: .; J: TRBJ2-7; V: TRBV11-2; CDR3: CASSPGLARYEQYF; DNA: TGTGCCAGCAGCCCGGGACTAGCGAGATACGAGCAGTACTTC
D: TRBD2; size: .; J: TRBJ2-7; V: TRBV6-1; CDR3: CASSVQLAGSTYEQYF; DNA: TGTGCCAGCAGTGTCCAACTAGCGGGATCCACCTACGAGCAGTACTTC
D: .; size: .; J: TRBJ2-6; V: TRBV30; CDR3: CACEVSGANVLTF; DNA: TGTGCCTGCGAGGTCTCTGGGGCCAACGTCCTGACTTTC
D: TRBD2; size: .; J: TRBJ2-2; V: TRBV6-1; CDR3: CASKYTSGSFGELFF; DNA: TGTGCCAGCAAATATACTAGCGGGAGCTTCGGGGAGCTGTTTTTT
D: .; size: .; J: TRBJ2-3; V: TRBV14; CDR3: CASSHIPETQYF; DNA: TGTGCCAGCAGCCATATTCCGGAGACGCAGTATTTT
D: TRBD2; size: .; J: TRBJ2-7; V: TRBV30; CDR3: CAWRGGPYEQYF; DNA: TGTGCCTGGAGGGGAGGGCCATACGAGCAGTACTTC
D: TRBD2; size: .; J: TRBJ2-7; V: TRBV19; CDR3: CASSITTSGLYEQYF; DNA: TGTGCCAGTAGTATAACAACTAGCGGGCTTTACGAGCAGTACTTC
D: .; size: .; J: TRBJ1-5; V: TRBV21-1; CDR3: CASSSGDGSNQPQHF; DNA: TGTGCCAGCAGTTCGGGAGACGGTAGCAATCAGCCCCAGCATTTT
D: .; size: .; J: TRBJ2-7; V: TRBV20-1; CDR3: CSASQGYEQYF; DNA: TGCAGTGCTAGCCAGGGCTACGAGCAGTACTTC
D: TRBD2; size: .; J: TRBJ2-7; V: TRBV18; CDR3: CASSPELADSYEQYF; DNA: TGTGCCAGCTCACCCGAACTAGCGGATTCCTACGAGCAGTACTTC
D: .; size: .; J: TRBJ1-5; V: TRBV6-5; CDR3: CASSRRGDGNQPQHF; DNA: TGTGCCAGCAGTAGGAGGGGTGATGGCAATCAGCCCCAGCATTTT
D: .; size: .; J: TRBJ2-7; V: TRBV30; CDR3: CAWSLQGSYEQYF; DNA: TGTGCCTGGAGTCTCCAGGGTAGCTACGAGCAGTACTTC